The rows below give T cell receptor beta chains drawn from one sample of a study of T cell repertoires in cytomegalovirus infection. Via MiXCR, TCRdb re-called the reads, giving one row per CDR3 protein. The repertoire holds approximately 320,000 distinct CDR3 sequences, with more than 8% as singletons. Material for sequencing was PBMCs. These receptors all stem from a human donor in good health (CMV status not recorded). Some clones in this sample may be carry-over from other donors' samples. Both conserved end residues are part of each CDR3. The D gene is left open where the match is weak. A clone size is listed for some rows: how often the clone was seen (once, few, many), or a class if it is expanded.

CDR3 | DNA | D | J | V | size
CASGLRGGDRAFF | TGTGCTAGTGGTTTGCGGGGTGGGGATAGAGCTTTCTTT | - | TRBJ1-1 | TRBV12-5 | -
CASSLGGSGGPSDTQYF | TGTGCCAGCAGCTTGGGGGGTTCGGGAGGGCCTTCAGATACGCAGTATTTT | TRBD2 | TRBJ2-3 | TRBV5-4 | many
CASSLGSGRATYNEQFF | TGTGCCAGCAGCTTAGGGTCGGGTCGGGCGACCTACAATGAGCAGTTCTTC | - | TRBJ2-1 | TRBV7-2 | many
CASSAGGGYTF | TGTGCCAGCAGCGCCGGAGGTGGCTACACCTTC | - | TRBJ1-2 | TRBV7-2 | many
CASSLDAGVTGLGEQFF | TGTGCCAGCAGCTTAGATGCAGGGGTAACGGGGCTCGGTGAGCAGTTCTTC | - | TRBJ2-1 | TRBV11-2 | many
CASTPGRGLRDEQFF | TGTGCCAGCACCCCCGGGCGGGGGTTAAGGGATGAGCAGTTCTTC | TRBD2 | TRBJ2-1 | TRBV12-3/TRBV12-4 | -
CASTWGDEQYF | TGTGCCAGCACCTGGGGGGACGAGCAGTACTTC | - | TRBJ2-7 | TRBV6-2/TRBV6-3 | few
CASSSPASGRRGEQYF | TGTGCCAGCAGCTCCCCTGCTAGCGGGAGAAGGGGAGAGCAGTACTTC | TRBD2 | TRBJ2-7 | TRBV6-2/TRBV6-3 | few
CASREGSTNEKLFF | TGTGCCAGTCGAGAGGGTTCAACTAATGAAAAACTGTTTTTT | - | TRBJ1-4 | TRBV28 | many
CASSPPPALSYNEQFF | TGTGCCAGCAGCCCTCCTCCTGCCCTCTCCTACAATGAGCAGTTCTTC | - | TRBJ2-1 | TRBV7-2 | many
CASSLFGVLGQPQHF | TGTGCCAGCAGTTTATTCGGGGTCCTGGGTCAGCCCCAGCATTTT | - | TRBJ1-5 | TRBV28 | -
CASSQPTDRRDAYEQYF | TGCGCCAGCAGCCAACCGACTGATCGGAGGGATGCCTACGAGCAGTACTTC | - | TRBJ2-7 | TRBV4-1 | few
CASREGQKNLYRSSYNEQFF | TGTGCCAGCAGAGAGGGACAGAAAAATCTTTACCGTAGCTCCTACAATGAGCAGTTCTTC | TRBD1 | TRBJ2-1 | TRBV28 | few
CASSPTILGEQFF | TGTGCCAGCAGCCCGACCATATTGGGTGAGCAGTTCTTC | - | TRBJ2-1 | TRBV7-3 | few
CASSPADIRPYNEQFF | TGCGCCAGCAGCCCGGCCGACATAAGACCCTACAATGAGCAGTTCTTC | - | TRBJ2-1 | TRBV5-1 | many
CASSHFGRQNYGYTF | TGTGCCAGCAGCCATTTTGGCCGACAGAACTATGGCTACACCTTC | - | TRBJ1-2 | TRBV7-2 | many
CASSQETHRSSYEQYF | TGTGCCAGCAGCCAAGAGACGCACAGAAGCTCCTACGAGCAGTACTTC | - | TRBJ2-7 | TRBV4-2 | -
CASSETGGDEKLFF | TGTGCCAGCAGCGAGACAGGGGGCGATGAAAAACTGTTTTTT | TRBD1 | TRBJ1-4 | TRBV12-3/TRBV12-4 | few
CSARDPTGTGRMLAFF | TGCAGTGCTAGAGATCCCACCGGGACAGGAAGGATGTTAGCTTTCTTT | TRBD1 | TRBJ1-1 | TRBV20-1 | -
CASFETGLTDTQYF | TGTGCCAGCTTTGAGACAGGACTCACAGATACGCAGTATTTT | - | TRBJ2-3 | TRBV2 | few
CASSHRSVSTDTQYF | TGTGCCAGTAGCCACCGCAGCGTTTCTACAGATACGCAGTATTTT | - | TRBJ2-3 | TRBV19 | -
CASSLDGAEQYF | TGTGCCAGCAGCTTAGATGGGGCCGAGCAGTACTTC | - | TRBJ2-7 | TRBV7-6 | many
CASSSGEANADTQYF | TGTGCCAGCAGTTCAGGGGAAGCGAACGCAGATACGCAGTATTTT | - | TRBJ2-3 | TRBV7-2 | many
CASSYEETGPSEQYF | TGTGCCAGCAGTTACGAGGAGACAGGGCCGTCCGAGCAGTACTTC | TRBD1 | TRBJ2-7 | TRBV6-8 | many
CASSTLGGYYGYTF | TGTGCCAGTAGTACCTTAGGAGGGTACTATGGCTACACCTTC | - | TRBJ1-2 | TRBV19 | many
CASTVLAGEGGEQFF | TGTGCCAGCACCGTTTTAGCGGGAGAGGGTGGTGAGCAGTTCTTC | TRBD2 | TRBJ2-1 | TRBV7-2 | many
CASTPITIWGRTGDTQYF | TGTGCCAGCACCCCCATTACCATTTGGGGGAGGACCGGAGATACGCAGTATTTT | - | TRBJ2-3 | TRBV7-2 | many
CASSRVGTSGTTSTDTQYF | TGCGCCAGCAGCCGAGTCGGGACTAGCGGCACTACTAGCACAGATACGCAGTATTTT | TRBD2 | TRBJ2-3 | TRBV4-1 | many